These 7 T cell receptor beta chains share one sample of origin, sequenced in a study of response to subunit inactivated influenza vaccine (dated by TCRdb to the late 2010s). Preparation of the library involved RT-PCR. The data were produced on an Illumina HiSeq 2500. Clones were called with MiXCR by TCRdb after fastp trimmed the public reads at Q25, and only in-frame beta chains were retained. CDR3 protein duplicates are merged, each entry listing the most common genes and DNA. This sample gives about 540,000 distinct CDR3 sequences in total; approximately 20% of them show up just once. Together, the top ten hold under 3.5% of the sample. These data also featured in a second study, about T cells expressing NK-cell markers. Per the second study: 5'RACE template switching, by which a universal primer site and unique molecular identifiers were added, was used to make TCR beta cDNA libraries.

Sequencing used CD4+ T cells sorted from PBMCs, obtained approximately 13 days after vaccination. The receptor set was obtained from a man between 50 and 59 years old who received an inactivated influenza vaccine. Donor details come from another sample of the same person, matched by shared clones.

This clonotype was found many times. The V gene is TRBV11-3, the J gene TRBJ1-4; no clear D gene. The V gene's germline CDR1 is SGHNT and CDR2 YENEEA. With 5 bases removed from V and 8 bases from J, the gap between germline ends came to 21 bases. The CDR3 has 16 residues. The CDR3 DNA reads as TGTGCCAGCAGCCATTACGCGACGGTCAGAGGAGAAAAACTGTTTTTT. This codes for CASSHYATVRGEKLFF.

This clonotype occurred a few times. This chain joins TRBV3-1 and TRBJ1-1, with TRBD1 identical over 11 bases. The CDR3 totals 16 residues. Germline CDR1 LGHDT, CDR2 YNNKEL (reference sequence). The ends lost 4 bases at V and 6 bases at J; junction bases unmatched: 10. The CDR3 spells CASSLRTGGRGAEAFF. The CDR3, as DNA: TGTGCCAGCAGCCTCCGGACAGGGGGCCGGGGTGCTGAAGCTTTCTTT. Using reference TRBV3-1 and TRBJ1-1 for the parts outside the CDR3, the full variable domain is DTAVSQTPKYLVTQMGNDKSIKCEQNLGHDTMYWYKQDSKKFLKIMFSYNNKELIINETVPNRFSPKSPDKAHLNLHINSLELGDSAVYFCASSLRTGGRGAEAFFGQGTRLTVV.

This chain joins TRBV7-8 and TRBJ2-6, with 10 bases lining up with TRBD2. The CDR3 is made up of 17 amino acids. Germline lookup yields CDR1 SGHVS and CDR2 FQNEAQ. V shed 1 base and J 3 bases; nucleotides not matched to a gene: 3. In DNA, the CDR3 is TGTGCCAGCAGCTTAGTAGTAGCGGGAGGTGGGGCCAACGTCCTGACTTTC. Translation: CASSLVVAGGGANVLTF.

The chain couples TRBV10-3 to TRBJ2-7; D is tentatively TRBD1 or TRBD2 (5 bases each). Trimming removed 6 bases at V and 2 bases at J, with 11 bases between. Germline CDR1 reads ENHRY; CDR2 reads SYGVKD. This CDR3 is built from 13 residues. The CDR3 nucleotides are TGTGCCATCAGGGGGACGGGAACCTACGAGCAGTACTTC. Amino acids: CAIRGTGTYEQYF.

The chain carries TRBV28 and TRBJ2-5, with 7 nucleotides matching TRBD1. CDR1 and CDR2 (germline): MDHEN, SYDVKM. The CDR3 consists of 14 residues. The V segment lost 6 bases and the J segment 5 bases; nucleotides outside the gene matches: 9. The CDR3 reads CASRLQGLRETQYF. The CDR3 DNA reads TGTGCCAGCAGACTACAGGGGTTACGGGAGACCCAGTACTTC.

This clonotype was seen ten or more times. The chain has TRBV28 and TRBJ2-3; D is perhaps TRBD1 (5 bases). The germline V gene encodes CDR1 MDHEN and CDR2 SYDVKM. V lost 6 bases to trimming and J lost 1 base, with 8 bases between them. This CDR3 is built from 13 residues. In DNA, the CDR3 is TGTGCCAGCAGAGACAGTCGCACAGATACGCAGTATTTT. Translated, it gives CASRDSRTDTQYF.

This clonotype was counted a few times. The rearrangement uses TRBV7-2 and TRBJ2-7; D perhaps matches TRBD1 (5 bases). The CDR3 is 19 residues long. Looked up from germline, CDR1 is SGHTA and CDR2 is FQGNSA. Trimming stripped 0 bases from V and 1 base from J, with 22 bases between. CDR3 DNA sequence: TGTGCCAGCAGCTTAGCGCCGTCAACAGGTGGTGCCCTTTCCTACGAGCAGTACTTC. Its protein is CASSLAPSTGGALSYEQYF.